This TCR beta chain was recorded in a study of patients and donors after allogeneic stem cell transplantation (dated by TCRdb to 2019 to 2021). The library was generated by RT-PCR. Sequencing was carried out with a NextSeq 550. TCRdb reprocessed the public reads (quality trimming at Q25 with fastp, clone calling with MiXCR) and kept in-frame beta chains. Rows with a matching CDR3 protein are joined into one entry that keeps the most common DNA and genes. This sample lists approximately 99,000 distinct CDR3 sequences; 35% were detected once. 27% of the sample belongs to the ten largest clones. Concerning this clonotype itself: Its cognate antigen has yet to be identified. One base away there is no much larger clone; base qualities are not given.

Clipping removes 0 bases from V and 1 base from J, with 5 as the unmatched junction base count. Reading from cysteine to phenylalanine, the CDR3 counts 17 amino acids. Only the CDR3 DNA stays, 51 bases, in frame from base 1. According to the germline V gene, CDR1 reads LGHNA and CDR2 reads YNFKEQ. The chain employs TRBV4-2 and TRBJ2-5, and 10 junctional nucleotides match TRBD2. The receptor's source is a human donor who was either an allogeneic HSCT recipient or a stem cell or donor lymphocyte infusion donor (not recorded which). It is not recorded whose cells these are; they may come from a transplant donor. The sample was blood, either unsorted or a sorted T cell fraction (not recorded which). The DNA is TGTGCCAGCAGCCAAGATATAGCGGGAGGAACCCAAGAGACCCAGTACTTC. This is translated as CASSQDIAGGTQETQYF.